Given below is one T cell receptor beta chain in context. Its antigen is undetermined. Trimming stripped 1 base from V and 6 bases from J, with 11 bases between. Germline values: CDR1 LGHNA, CDR2 YNFKEQ. This CDR3 contains 14 residues. The data derive from a study of T-cell memory formation after mild COVID-19. Background on the study: The TCR clusters were mostly specific to one donor. Regarding the study as a whole: Pre-infection memory harbored some responding clones, suggesting cross-reactive memory joined. Among clones peaking at day 37 in the second wave, SARS-CoV-2 specificity remained unconfirmed. Balance between CD4 and CD8 was seen in clones contracting day 15 to 85, and a CD4+ lean was seen in later expanders.

TCRdb independently ran MiXCR on the 5' RACE reads; one entry per CDR3 protein. The table includes approximately 570,000 distinct CDR3 sequences, approximately 18% detected once. Material: PBMCs or a T cell subset sorted from them (not recorded which). The receptor was derived from an adult woman who had mild COVID-19 (a few samples of this study predate the infection). Cell type and time point are not known. The chain joins TRBV4-2 to TRBJ2-3; D is perhaps TRBD2 (6 bases). The CDR3 here is CASSQVTSLDTQYF. CDR3 DNA sequence: TGTGCCAGCAGCCAAGTGACTAGTCTCGATACGCAGTATTTT.